This paragraph reports one T cell receptor (beta chain). The antigen it recognizes is unknown. Base qualities are missing; no much larger clone stands one base away. These data originate in a study of cytomegalovirus exposure and HLA in healthy donors (dated by TCRdb to the late 2010s). With respect to the entire study: An earlier analysis of about 560 of the donors reported 276 Gb of sequence data and approximately 120 million unique TCR beta sequences obtained from about 179 million T cells. An early release that covered several hundred HLA-typed donors contained approximately 320 gigabases of sequencing data and 80 million or so unique TCR sequences. Of the approximately 370 genotyped donors, 81% were placed in the genetic ancestry cluster associated with self-reported Caucasian donors. The study was designed to test whether signatures of past pathogen exposure could be identified by cataloging public T cell receptors. The T cell repertoires of several hundred subjects were profiled by immunosequencing and related to cytomegalovirus serostatus. Besides the first cohort of some 670 subjects, a separate validation cohort made up of 90 to 150 different subjects was used. The study combined high-throughput TCR immunosequencing, statistical association of individual TCRs with disease status, and machine learning to predict cytomegalovirus infection status. A later analysis re-examined previously published TCR beta repertoires from about 700 donors and added high-resolution HLA genotyping to investigate patterns of TCR occurrence. In the later analysis, no new phenotypic data were used to find candidate immune exposures; instead, reliance was placed on TCR beta sequences and their occurrence across donors. To decide whether each TCR beta V gene segment behaved as functional or pseudogenic, an earlier analysis of fewer than 750 of the donors relied on high-throughput TCR beta sequencing. Donor age, sex, ethnicity and CMV serostatus were compiled together with the repertoire data. A later genetic analysis took genome-wide SNP genotypes for about 60% of the roughly 670 donors and used that subset as a discovery cohort. All discovery cohort repertoires had been generated using a single sequencing platform. HLA typing covered class I and class II loci at four-digit resolution. The number of donors typed differed by locus, with roughly 629-640 for A, B, C, DRB1 and DQB1, over 500 for DQA1, 600 to 610 for DPA1, and roughly 450 for DPB1. Roughly 5 DR-DQ haplotypes were handled as single units for association and clustering, since linkage in the cohort was strong. Among some 400 genotyped donors of the cohort, an average of around 240,000 unique TCR beta nucleotide sequences were sequenced per donor, 15% to 20% of them non-productive.

The cohort comprised 666 healthy bone marrow donors. At the time of sampling, all cohort members were nominally healthy, though unrecorded immune exposures were likely present. The donor tested CMV seropositive, placing the donor among the roughly 300 seropositive members of the cohort. A peripheral blood sample was provided by each donor, and peripheral blood mononuclear cells were used for TCR beta sequencing. Genomic DNA extraction from the blood cell samples was performed with the Qiagen DNeasy Blood Extraction Kit. What the work shows at the level of the full study, not this receptor alone: Presence/absence analyses assumed roughly uniform sequencing depth across donors, an assumption that may not hold. Some 16 rarely observed V segments, including chromosome 9 orphons, were excluded from the earlier analysis of some 590 of the donors because counts were too low. Broadly in line with IMGT annotations, most TCR beta V segments showed up in productive rearrangements about 87% or about 30% of the time in an earlier analysis of 587 of the donors. For the cohort, immune exposure information was limited to CMV serostatus. It was suggested by the authors that the approach could potentially be generalized to other disease states and immunological phenotypes. Correlated functional status among segregating V segments might reflect linkage disequilibrium, but an unknown experimental factor could not be ruled out. Several of the top co-occurrence clusters appeared to be linked to parvovirus B19, influenza, CMV and Epstein-Barr virus, according to a later analysis. A later analysis found that HLA-associated TCR beta chains were more clonally expanded and had lower generation probabilities than equally common non-associated chains. When HLA alleles, especially DR and DQ, strongly co-occurred, attributing TCR associations to individual alleles was difficult. Most CMV-associated TCR beta chains appeared to be HLA-restricted in a later analysis, and the HLA associations seemed to be driven largely by CMV exposure. A total of fewer than 200 TCR beta chains were listed by the study as associated with cytomegalovirus. The classifier was reported to diagnose cytomegalovirus status with high specificity and sensitivity in both the original and validation cohorts. In a later analysis, TCR association rates were found to vary across HLA loci, with the most associated TCRs seen for DRB1 alleles and the fewest for HLA-C alleles. A later genetic analysis reported fewer N-insertions in productive TCRs among donors in an Asian-associated ancestry cluster than the roughly 620-donor mean. Because HLA typing was unavailable for some donors at each locus, only the typed subset was used in association tests. The 87-base-pair reads could not distinguish some IMGT-functional V segments, including TRBV6-2 and TRBV6-3, so those segments were excluded. Most TCR sequences were seen in very few donors, while some public TCRs were found in many individuals. In vitro tests confirmed that a few of the cytomegalovirus-associated TCR beta chains recognize cytomegalovirus antigens. Only TCR beta chains were sequenced in this cohort, and the absence of alpha or paired-chain data limited detectable features. A later genetic analysis associated a missense DCLRE1C variant with V-gene and J-gene trimming of TCR beta chains, and an independent cohort replicated the association. In a later analysis, 15,000 to 20,000 TCR beta sequences were associated with specific HLA alleles at a false discovery rate of 0.05. A further reported finding was that TCR beta sequences accurately predicted the HLA-A and HLA-B alleles for most subjects in the first cohort. A cluster of highly shared sequence variants was judged likely to be a technical artifact of the sequencing pipeline.

The library was generated by the immunoSEQ multiplex PCR assay. For the multiplex PCR, a mixture combining 60 forward primers for TCR Vbeta segments and 13 reverse primers for TCR Jbeta segments was used. The CDR3 region of rearranged TCR beta genes was amplified from genomic DNA by a multiplex PCR assay. The Illumina HiSeq System was used to sequence the amplified TCR beta libraries as 87-base-pair reads. The study's processing was this. A later analysis counted about 82 million unique TCR beta chains across the 666 repertoires, and around 9.9 million of these chains were shared by at least two donors. Raw reads were error-corrected and collapsed into unique sequences by a nearest-neighbor algorithm in which closely related sequences were merged to remove PCR and sequencing errors. Alignment of CDR3 sequences to IMGT reference sequences was used to assign V, D and J gene segments. Each retained sequence needed at least a six-nucleotide match to both a V gene segment and a J gene segment. Rearrangements were classified as productive when the CDR3 lacked stop codons and remained in frame with V and J, and all other rearrangements were classified as non-productive. Following IMGT convention, CDR3 was defined as the stretch from the second conserved V-encoded cysteine up to the conserved J-encoded phenylalanine. Sequences without an unambiguous match to a single V gene segment were excluded from the earlier analysis of several hundred of the donors. In an earlier analysis of almost 600 of the donors, a V segment was called functional when productive rearrangements were above 56.7%, and segregating when the standard deviation between donors exceeded 5%. A statistical classification framework was built for diagnosing cytomegalovirus status from the catalog of TCR beta chain sequences. V and J gene assignment, in a later analysis, came from comparing TCR nucleotide sequences with IMGT/GENE-DB human TR gene sequences. In a later analysis, CDR3 sequences and most-parsimonious VDJ recombination scenarios were assigned using the TCRdist pipeline. In a later analysis, each TCR beta chain was defined by its CDR3 amino acid sequence together with its V-gene family, and reads without a unique V-gene family were excluded. To address suspected cross-contamination and a sequencing artifact, a later analysis removed several hundred highly shared, low-generation-probability nucleotide sequences. In a later analysis, a clonal expansion index was calculated for each public chain from normalized within-repertoire ranks of inferred template counts. A later analysis computed generation probabilities with a VDJ recombination model fitted to out-of-frame rearrangements, and checked the results against IGoR. In a later analysis, hypergeometric tests were used to score TCR-TCR, TCR-HLA and TCR-CMV co-occurrence, with a repertoire-size bias correction applied to TCR pairs. To estimate false discovery rates, a later analysis permuted the HLA or CMV assignments 20 times. A later analysis grouped co-occurring TCRs with DBSCAN, adding TCRdist sequence similarity when clustering within HLA-allele-positive subsets. Repertoires with fewer than 30,000 or more than 120,000 public chains were left out of co-occurrence clustering, as were five repertoires with anomalous nucleotide sharing. The source is immuneACCESS, and TCRdb retained only in-frame sequences with V and J called. Part of the clones is not carried over; for the studies checked, unresolved V genes explain less than half of this, and the remainder is unexplained. V, J and clone size reflect that table, while D and trimming were determined from the DNA. The sample contains around 90,000 clones, approximately 81% of them found a single time. The biggest ten clones account for approximately 7.4% of the sample.

The CDR3 contains 21 residues, cysteine and phenylalanine counted. The CDR3 DNA has 63 bases and is translated from base 1. CDR1 and CDR2, per the germline V gene, are SNHLY and FYNNEI. Trimming removed 6 bases from V and 1 base from J; the gene matches leave 22 bases unexplained. The TCR was taken from a man aged 35 to 55 in good health and CMV-seropositive. The sequence is built from TRBV2 and TRBJ2-5; TRBD1 lines up with 11 middle nucleotides. Specimen: PBMCs. The CDR3 loop reads CASRFGQGAPGLAGPQETQYF. The DNA reads as follows: TGTGCCAGCAGATTCGGACAGGGGGCGCCGGGGCTAGCGGGGCCCCAAGAGACCCAGTACTTC. Supplemented by the reference TRBV2 and TRBJ2-5 proteins around the CDR3, the complete variable domain is EPEVTQTPSHQVTQMGQEVILRCVPISNHLYFYWYRQILGQKVEFLVSFYNNEISEKSEIFDDQFSVERPDGSNFTLKIRSTKLEDSAMYFCASRFGQGAPGLAGPQETQYFGPGTRLLVL.